The 14 T cell receptor beta chains presented below share a single source sample, sequenced in a study of blood T cell repertoires in COVID-19. Produced via immunoSEQ multiplex PCR; TCRdb's table is partial and in-frame only. This sample has approximately 150,000 clones; over 75% occur once, and the top ten carry approximately 2.8%. The sample consisted of peripheral blood. All receptors derive from an older woman with active COVID-19.

The V call is TRBV7-2, the J call TRBJ1-3; D remains unclear. The CDR3 totals 14 residues. Germline CDR1 is SGHTA and CDR2 is FQGNSA. V was trimmed by 3 bases and J by 2 bases, leaving 8 bases between them. As DNA, the CDR3 is TGTGCCAGCAGCTTGGTAAAGCCTGGAAACACCATATATTTT. Its translation is CASSLVKPGNTIYF.

On this clone itself: Additional DNA sequences in this sample encode the identical CDR3. The chain is built from TRBV4-1 and TRBJ2-2, with 7 bases matching TRBD2. The CDR3 spans 15 residues. Germline V lookup: CDR1 MGHRA, CDR2 YSYEKL. Trimming cost V 1 base and J 2 bases; bases outside gene matches: 1. The CDR3 loop reads CASSQGLANTGELFF. DNA of the CDR3: TGCGCCAGCAGCCAAGGACTAGCTAACACCGGGGAGCTGTTTTTT.

This rearrangement joins TRBV4-3 to TRBJ2-4; perhaps TRBD2 as D (6 bases). Trimming removed 0 bases from V and 11 bases from J, with 17 bases in between. Germline lookup yields CDR1 LGHNA and CDR2 YSLEER. The CDR3 length is 15 residues. CDR3 region: CASSQERRRDQLQYF. The CDR3, as DNA: TGCGCCAGCAGCCAAGAACGCCGGCGGGACCAACTTCAGTACTTC.

V and J are TRBV5-1 and TRBJ2-3, with 8 bases identical to TRBD2. Germline CDR1 is SGHRS and CDR2 is YFSETQ. V was clipped by 7 bases and J by 6 bases; unmatched bases: 19. The CDR3 loop spans 17 amino acids. This CDR3 is CASFRGGSLTPGDTQYF. The CDR3 DNA reads as TGCGCCAGCTTCCGGGGGGGTAGCCTAACTCCCGGGGATACGCAGTATTTT. Using reference TRBV5-1 and TRBJ2-3 for the parts outside the CDR3, the full variable domain is KAGVTQTPRYLIKTRGQQVTLSCSPISGHRSVSWYQQTPGQGLQFLFEYFSETQRNKGNFPGRFSGRQFSNSRSEMNVSTLELGDSALYLCASFRGGSLTPGDTQYFGPGTRLTVL.

The CDR3 DNA reads as TGTGCCAGCAGTTACTCGCGGACTAGCGGGCCTGAGCAGTTCTTC. It codes for CASSYSRTSGPEQFF. The chain couples TRBV6-2 or TRBV6-3 to TRBJ2-1, with 11 bases lining up with TRBD2. This CDR3 has 15 residues. V trimming: 0 bases; J trimming: 9 bases; junction bases outside the gene matches: 4. Germline CDR1 MNHEY, CDR2 SVGEGT.

The chain couples TRBV5-1 to TRBJ1-2; 10 bases map to TRBD1. CDR3 length: 13 amino acids. CDR1 and CDR2 (germline): SGHRS, YFSETQ. V gave up 4 bases and J gave up 8 bases; unmatched junction bases: 5. The CDR3, as DNA: TGCGCCAGCAGCATCGGGACAGGGGAGGGCTACACCTTC. It codes for CASSIGTGEGYTF.

The chain is built from TRBV4-3 and TRBJ1-2; D is possibly TRBD1 (6 bases). V was pared by 2 bases and J by 6 bases, with 10 bases between. From germline, CDR1 is LGHNA and CDR2 YSLEER. CDR3 length equals 13 residues. CDR3 in DNA: TGCGCCAGCAGCCAACAGGGGATTGATGGCTACACCTTC. This encodes CASSQQGIDGYTF.

The gene calls are TRBV4-2 and TRBJ2-1; 11 bases line up with TRBD2. The CDR3 has 16 residues. V dropped 3 bases and J dropped 6; count of bases not matched to a gene: 7. Germline lookup yields CDR1 LGHNA and CDR2 YNFKEQ. CDR3 amino acids: CASSQVSGRASNEQFF. The DNA of the CDR3 is TGTGCCAGCAGCCAGGTTAGCGGGAGGGCCTCCAATGAGCAGTTCTTC.

This clone was observed once. The chain carries TRBV5-1 and TRBJ2-3; TRBD2 is a possible D gene (6 bases). The CDR3 spans 14 residues. Germline V gene lookup returns CDR1 SGHRS and CDR2 YFSETQ. V gave up 3 bases and J gave up 0 bases, with 8 bases separating them. This CDR3 is CASSSGTSTDTQYF. DNA for the CDR3: TGCGCCAGCAGCTCCGGGACTAGCACAGATACGCAGTATTTT.

This chain uses TRBV18 with TRBJ2-2; 8 nucleotides align to TRBD2. Trimming cost V 6 bases and J 4 bases; bases outside gene matches: 10. CDR1 is KGHSH, CDR2 LQKENI, per germline. The CDR3 runs to 16 residues. CDR3 nucleotides: TGTGCCAGCTCCCCCCCGCGGGGGGCGCCCACCGGGGAGCTGTTTTTT. It encodes CASSPPRGAPTGELFF. The full variable domain, rest sourced from reference TRBV18 and TRBJ2-2, is NAGVMQNPRHLVRRRGQEARLRCSPMKGHSHVYWYRQLPEEGLKFMVYLQKENIIDESGMPKERFSAEFPKEGPSILRIQQVVRGDSAAYFCASSPPRGAPTGELFFGEGSRLTVL.

This chain connects TRBV5-1 to TRBJ2-1; 7 nucleotides match TRBD1. CDR1 is SGHRS, CDR2 YFSETQ, per germline. V dropped 4 bases and J dropped 8; count of bases not matched to a gene: 12. The CDR3 is made up of 15 amino acids. The CDR3 nucleotides are TGCGCCAGCAGCGTGGGCCATCAGGGGGTCGATGAGCAGTTCTTC. This sequence encodes CASSVGHQGVDEQFF.

CDR3 nucleotides: TGTGCCAGCTCACCCCAAGAAGGGACAGGAGTTGAAAAACTGTTTTTT. Residues: CASSPQEGTGVEKLFF. This sequence joins TRBV18 and TRBJ1-4, with 8 positions matching TRBD1. Germline trimming cut 3 bases from V and 7 bases from J; bases unmatched to any gene: 10. The CDR3 covers 16 residues. Looked up from germline, CDR1 is KGHSH and CDR2 is LQKENI. The entire variable domain, with the rest obtained from reference TRBV18 and TRBJ1-4, is as follows: NAGVMQNPRHLVRRRGQEARLRCSPMKGHSHVYWYRQLPEEGLKFMVYLQKENIIDESGMPKERFSAEFPKEGPSILRIQQVVRGDSAAYFCASSPQEGTGVEKLFFGSGTQLSVL.

The gene calls are TRBV25-1 and TRBJ2-7, with 13 bases identical to TRBD2. V was pared by 10 bases and J by 3 bases, with 3 bases of the junction left unmatched. Germline values: CDR1 MGHDK, CDR2 SYGVNS. The CDR3 covers 13 residues. As DNA, the CDR3 is TGTGCCACCGGACTAGCGGGAGTCTACGAGCAGTACTTC. Protein sequence: CATGLAGVYEQYF.

The chain joins TRBV5-6 to TRBJ2-5; TRBD2 matches 9 bases. Trimming cost V 6 bases and J 3 bases; bases outside gene matches: 9. CDR1 is SGHDT and CDR2 is YYEEEE in the germline V gene. There are 15 residues in the CDR3. CDR3 protein: CASNAGGPLEETQYF. For the CDR3, the DNA is TGTGCCAGCAACGCGGGAGGGCCGCTGGAAGAGACCCAGTACTTC.